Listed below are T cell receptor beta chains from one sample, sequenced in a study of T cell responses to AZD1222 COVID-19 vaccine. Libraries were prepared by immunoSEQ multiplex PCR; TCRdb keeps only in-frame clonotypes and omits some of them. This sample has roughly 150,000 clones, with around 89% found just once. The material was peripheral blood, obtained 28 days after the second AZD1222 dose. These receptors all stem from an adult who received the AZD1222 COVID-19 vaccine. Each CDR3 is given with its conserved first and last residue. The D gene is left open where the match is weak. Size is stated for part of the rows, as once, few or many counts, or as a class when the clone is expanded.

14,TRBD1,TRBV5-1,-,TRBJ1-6,CASSTGQGRSPLHF,TGCGCCAGCAGCACCGGACAGGGGAGGTCACCCCTCCACTTT
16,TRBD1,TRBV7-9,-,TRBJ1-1,CASSFPNRGGDTEAFF,TGTGCCAGCAGCTTTCCTAACAGGGGCGGGGACACTGAAGCTTTCTTT
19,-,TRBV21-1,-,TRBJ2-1,CASSKGGRVWVGSYNEQFF,TGTGCCAGCAGCAAAGGGGGAAGGGTGTGGGTTGGTTCCTACAATGAGCAGTTCTTC
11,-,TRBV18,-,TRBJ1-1,CASSEVAEAFF,TGTGCCAGCTCAGAGGTCGCTGAAGCTTTCTTT
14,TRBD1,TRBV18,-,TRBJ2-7,CASSPTQGAPRGYF,TGTGCCAGCTCACCGACACAGGGGGCTCCCAGGGGGTACTTC
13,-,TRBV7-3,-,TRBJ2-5,CASSFREQETQYF,TGTGCCAGCAGCTTTAGGGAACAAGAGACCCAGTACTTC
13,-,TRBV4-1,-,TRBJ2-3,CASSHPFTDTQYF,TGCGCCAGCAGCCATCCTTTTACAGATACGCAGTATTTT
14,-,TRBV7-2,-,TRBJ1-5,CASSRGGGHQPQHF,TGTGCCAGCAGTCGCGGGGGGGGGCATCAGCCCCAGCATTTT
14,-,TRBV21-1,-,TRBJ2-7,CASSLTGDSYEQYF,TGTGCCAGCAGCTTGACAGGGGACTCCTACGAGCAGTACTTC
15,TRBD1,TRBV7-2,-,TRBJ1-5,CASSYSGGGNQPQHF,TGTGCCAGCAGTTATTCAGGGGGAGGCAATCAGCCCCAGCATTTT
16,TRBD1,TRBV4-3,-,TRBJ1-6,CASSQSPGQNNSPLHF,TGCGCCAGCAGCCAGTCACCGGGACAGAATAATTCACCCCTCCACTTT
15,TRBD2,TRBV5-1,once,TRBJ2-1,CASRRLAGAIDEQFF,TGCGCCAGCAGGCGGCTAGCGGGAGCCATCGATGAGCAGTTCTTC
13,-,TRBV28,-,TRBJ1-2,CASRSQGNYGYTF,TGTGCCAGCAGAAGCCAGGGAAACTATGGCTACACCTTC
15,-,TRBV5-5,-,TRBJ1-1,CASSLVSVSGAEAFF,TGTGCCAGCAGCTTGGTCTCCGTGTCAGGAGCTGAAGCTTTCTTT
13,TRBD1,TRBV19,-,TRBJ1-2,CASNLGTVEGYTF,TGTGCCAGTAACCTCGGGACAGTAGAGGGCTACACCTTC
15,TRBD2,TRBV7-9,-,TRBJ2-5,CASSYGAGGVETQYF,TGTGCCAGCAGCTACGGAGCGGGAGGAGTAGAGACCCAGTACTTC
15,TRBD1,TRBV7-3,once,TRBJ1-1,CASSPTGQGSTEAFF,TGTGCCAGCAGCCCTACAGGACAGGGGAGCACTGAAGCTTTCTTT
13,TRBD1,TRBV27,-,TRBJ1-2,CASSPGDSYGYTF,TGTGCCAGCAGTCCTGGGGACAGCTATGGCTACACCTTC
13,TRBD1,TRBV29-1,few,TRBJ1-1,CSVLGQGGTEAFF,TGCAGCGTTTTGGGACAGGGTGGCACTGAAGCTTTCTTT
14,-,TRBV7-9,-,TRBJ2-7,CASSLQHGRAEQYF,TGTGCCAGCAGCCTACAGCACGGCCGGGCCGAGCAGTACTTC
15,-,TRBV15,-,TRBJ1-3,CATSREASLGNTIYF,TGTGCCACCAGCAGAGAGGCCAGTCTTGGAAACACCATATATTTT
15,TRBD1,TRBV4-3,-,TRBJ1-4,CASSHPGTGVEKLFF,TGCGCCAGCAGCCACCCCGGGACAGGTGTCGAAAAACTGTTTTTT
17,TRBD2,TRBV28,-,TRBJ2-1,CASSSGWASGIHNEQFF,TGTGCCAGCAGTTCCGGGTGGGCTAGCGGGATACACAATGAGCAGTTCTTC
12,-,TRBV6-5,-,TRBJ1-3,CASRPEEYTIYF,TGTGCCAGCAGACCCGAAGAATACACCATATATTTT
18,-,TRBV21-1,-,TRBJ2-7,CASSKKGLAELPTTKQYF,TGTGCCAGCAGCAAAAAAGGGCTAGCGGAGTTACCTACGACGAAGCAGTACTTC
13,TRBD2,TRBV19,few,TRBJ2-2,CASSRGGTGELFF,TGTGCCAGTAGTAGGGGGGGCACCGGGGAGCTGTTTTTT
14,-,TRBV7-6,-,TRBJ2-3,CASSRTGIADTQYF,TGTGCCAGCAGCCGAACAGGGATTGCAGATACGCAGTATTTT
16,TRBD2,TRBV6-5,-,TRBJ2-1,CASSYSSSGLYNEQFF,TGTGCCAGCAGTTACTCGTCTAGCGGCCTTTACAATGAGCAGTTCTTC
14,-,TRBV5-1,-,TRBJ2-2,CASLQGSGTGELFF,TGCGCCAGTCTACAGGGTTCGGGCACCGGGGAGCTGTTTTTT
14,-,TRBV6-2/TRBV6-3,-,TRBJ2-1,CASSFFEGYNEQFF,TGTGCCAGCAGTTTTTTCGAGGGGTACAATGAGCAGTTCTTC
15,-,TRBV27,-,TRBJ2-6,CASNSLGPGANVLTF,TGTGCCAGCAACTCGCTAGGGCCTGGGGCCAACGTCCTGACTTTC
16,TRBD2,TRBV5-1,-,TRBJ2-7,CASSFGPSGGSYEQYF,TGCGCCAGCAGCTTCGGACCGAGCGGGGGGTCCTACGAGCAGTACTTC
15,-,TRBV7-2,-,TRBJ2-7,CASSLALPGPYEQYF,TGTGCCAGCAGCTTAGCGCTGCCAGGGCCCTACGAGCAGTACTTC
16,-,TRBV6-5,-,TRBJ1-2,CASSYSMGPERGGYTF,TGTGCCAGCAGTTACTCGATGGGTCCGGAAAGGGGTGGCTACACCTTC
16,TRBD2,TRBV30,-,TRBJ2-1,CAWSRRGLAGVNEQFF,TGTGCCTGGAGTCGCAGGGGACTAGCGGGAGTCAATGAGCAGTTCTTC
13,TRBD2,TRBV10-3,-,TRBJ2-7,CAISLGLAYEQYF,TGTGCCATCAGCTTGGGACTAGCCTACGAGCAGTACTTC
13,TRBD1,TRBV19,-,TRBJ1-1,CASRDRGRTEAFF,TGTGCCAGCCGGGACAGGGGGCGAACTGAAGCTTTCTTT
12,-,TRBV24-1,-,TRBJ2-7,CATKDEDYEQYF,TGTGCCACCAAGGACGAGGACTACGAGCAGTACTTC
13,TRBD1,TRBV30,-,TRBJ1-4,CAWSVIQGEKLFF,TGTGCCTGGAGTGTCATACAGGGGGAAAAACTGTTTTTT
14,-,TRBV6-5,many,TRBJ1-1,CASISRPRNTEAFF,TGTGCCAGCATTAGCCGGCCGAGGAACACTGAAGCTTTCTTT
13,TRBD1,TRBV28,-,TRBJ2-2,CASTLQGAGELFF,TGTGCCAGCACCTTACAGGGGGCCGGGGAGCTGTTTTTT
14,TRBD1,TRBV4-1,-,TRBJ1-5,CASSQQTGGQPQHF,TGCGCCAGCAGCCAACAGACAGGGGGACAGCCCCAGCATTTT